What follows are 27 T cell receptor beta chains derived from one specimen sequenced in a study of shared clonotypes between healthy human individuals. Only in-frame clones appear in the TCRdb table, and some are missing; sequencing was by immunoSEQ multiplex PCR. Altogether about 2.4 million clones are present, under 95% being singletons, with the ten largest covering about 0.38%. The sequenced sample was naive CD4+ T cells from PBMCs. Subset: CD45RA+ positively selected. The receptors were gathered from a young man in good health. Some clones in this sample may be carry-over from other donors' samples.

This chain uses TRBV5-8 with TRBJ2-3; D might be TRBD2 (6 bases). Trimming cost V 0 bases and J 2 bases, with 10 bases left between them. The CDR3 sequence is 15 residues long. Germline CDR1 is SGHTS and CDR2 is YDEGEE. The CDR3 loop reads CASSLAGLYTDTQYF. The DNA of the CDR3 is TGTGCCAGCAGCTTGGCGGGACTCTACACAGATACGCAGTATTTT.

J is TRBJ2-3 and V is TRBV5-1, with 12 bases aligning to TRBD2. Germline lookup yields CDR1 SGHRS and CDR2 YFSETQ. J gave up 2 bases and V 2 bases, and 3 bases lay outside the gene matches. This CDR3 contains 16 residues. The chain's CDR3 is CASSFLAGGITDTQYF. CDR3 coding DNA: TGCGCCAGCAGCTTCCTAGCGGGAGGGATCACAGATACGCAGTATTTT.

The genes are TRBV28 and TRBJ2-1, with D maybe TRBD1 (5 bases). This CDR3 region has 18 residues. The V end lost 2 bases, the J end lost 2 bases, and 19 bases lay between the germline ends. The V gene's germline CDR1 is MDHEN and CDR2 SYDVKM. The CDR3 DNA reads TGTGCCAGCAGTTTAAGCCTGAAATGGCAGGGCCCCTACAATGAGCAGTTCTTC. It encodes CASSLSLKWQGPYNEQFF.

The chain recombines TRBV10-2 with TRBJ2-1; 8 positions agree with TRBD1. The CDR3 is 15 amino acids. CDR1 and CDR2 (germline): WSHSY, SAAADI. V lost 4 bases, J lost 8 bases, and 10 bases stayed unmatched. This chain's CDR3 is CASSGSTGGSDEQFF. CDR3 DNA sequence: TGCGCCAGCAGTGGAAGCACAGGGGGGAGCGATGAGCAGTTCTTC.

V gene TRBV28 combines with J gene TRBJ2-3; a possible D gene is TRBD1 (6 bases). CDR1 is MDHEN, CDR2 SYDVKM, per germline. This CDR3 contains 12 residues. The V end was cut by 7 bases, the J end by 1 base, with 6 bases between. The CDR3, as DNA: TGTGCCAGCACAGGGGGCACAGATACGCAGTATTTT. Residues: CASTGGTDTQYF.

The chain links TRBV28 to TRBJ1-2; D may be TRBD1 (6 bases). Germline lookup yields CDR1 MDHEN and CDR2 SYDVKM. The CDR3 is 14 amino acids. Trimming left V 3 bases short and J 8 bases short, with 16 bases between. The CDR3 loop reads CASSLATGLKGYTF. The CDR3 region has the DNA TGTGCCAGCAGTTTGGCGACAGGATTGAAGGGCTACACCTTC.

The chain joins TRBV5-1 to TRBJ2-5; D gene unclear. The CDR3 runs to 14 residues. Trimming removed 1 base at V and 3 bases at J, with 10 bases between. Looked up from germline, CDR1 is SGHRS and CDR2 is YFSETQ. The CDR3 sequence is CASSLSWGKETQYF. CDR3 DNA: TGCGCCAGCAGCTTGTCGTGGGGAAAAGAGACCCAGTACTTC.

V usage is TRBV12-5 and J usage is TRBJ2-7; weak D call: TRBD2 (6 bases). There are 12 residues in the CDR3. Germline-derived CDR1 and CDR2 are LGHNT and FRNRAP. Trimming stripped 6 bases from V and 7 bases from J, with 13 bases between. The CDR3 DNA reads TGTGCTAGTGGGCACACAGGAGGGGAGCAGTACTTC. It specifies CASGHTGGEQYF. The variable domain in full, completed from reference TRBV12-5 and TRBJ2-7, reads DARVTQTPRHKVTEMGQEVTMRCQPILGHNTVFWYRQTMMQGLELLAYFRNRAPLDDSGMPKDRFSAEMPDATLATLKIQPSEPRDSAVYFCASGHTGGEQYFGPGTRLTVT.

CDR3 loop: CASSSVGQETQYF. The CDR3, as DNA: TGTGCCAGCAGTTCGGTGGGACAAGAGACCCAGTACTTC. The chain carries TRBV28 and TRBJ2-5, with unresolved D. Germline CDR1 is MDHEN and CDR2 is SYDVKM. CDR3 size: 13 residues. V dropped 4 bases and J dropped 2 bases, with 8 bases sitting between them.

The chain is built from TRBV18 and TRBJ2-6; D perhaps matches TRBD1 (6 bases). Germline CDR1 is KGHSH and CDR2 is LQKENI. The germline V and J ends were trimmed by 4 bases and 2 bases, with 12 bases remaining between them. The CDR3 sequence is 16 residues long. The CDR3 region has the DNA TGTGCCAGCTCACAGACTCAGGGGACTGGGGCCAACGTCCTGACTTTC. It encodes CASSQTQGTGANVLTF.

In this sample, this clone turned up once. The chain links TRBV7-9 to TRBJ2-7; TRBD2 aligns across 8 bases. V shed 4 bases and J 5 bases; nucleotides not matched to a gene: 10. Germline CDR1 reads SEHNR; CDR2 reads FQNEAQ (reference sequence). The CDR3 runs to 15 residues. Here the CDR3 reads CASSYQAGATDEQYF. CDR3 nucleotides: TGTGCCAGCAGCTACCAAGCGGGAGCTACCGACGAGCAGTACTTC.

The rearrangement uses TRBV2 and TRBJ2-3; the match to TRBD2 covers 11 bases. Losses at the gene ends were 6 bases for V and 6 bases for J; bases not matched to a gene: 8. This CDR3 spans 15 amino acids. Germline values: CDR1 SNHLY, CDR2 FYNNEI. CDR3 amino acids: CASSETSGMVDTQYF. The CDR3 DNA reads as TGTGCCAGCAGCGAGACTAGCGGGATGGTGGATACGCAGTATTTT.

The chain employs TRBV7-2 and TRBJ2-1, with TRBD1 identical over 7 bases. After removal of 1 base from V and 4 bases from J, the junction contained 10 bases not matched to a gene. Germline lookup yields CDR1 SGHTA and CDR2 FQGNSA. This CDR3 is built from 17 residues. In nucleotides, the CDR3 is TGTGCCAGCAGCTTAGTTTTTTGGACAGGTAAATACAATGAGCAGTTCTTC. Translating it yields CASSLVFWTGKYNEQFF. The full variable domain, rest sourced from reference TRBV7-2 and TRBJ2-1, is GAGVSQSPSNKVTEKGKDVELRCDPISGHTALYWYRQSLGQGLEFLIYFQGNSAPDKSGLPSDRFSAERTGGSVSTLTIQRTQQEDSAVYLCASSLVFWTGKYNEQFFGPGTRLTVL.

The genes are TRBV7-2 and TRBJ2-1; no clear D gene. Germline V gene sequence: CDR1 SGHTA, CDR2 FQGNSA. V lost 4 bases to trimming and J lost 11 bases, with 12 bases between them. This CDR3 is 12 amino acids long. The CDR3 region is CASSSPGLQQFF. The CDR3 DNA follows: TGTGCCAGCAGCTCCCCCGGGCTTCAGCAGTTCTTC.

The chain joins TRBV7-6 to TRBJ2-7; 8 bases line up with TRBD1. Germline V lookup: CDR1 SGHVS, CDR2 FNYEAQ. CDR3 length: 16 residues. V was pared by 3 bases and J by 3 bases, with 10 bases of the junction left unmatched. The CDR3 sequence is CASSLGRLTGGYEQYF. As DNA, the CDR3 is TGTGCCAGCAGCTTGGGTCGACTTACAGGGGGCTACGAGCAGTACTTC.

Comment on this clone: Different DNA sequences within this sample yield the same CDR3. The genes are TRBV30 and TRBJ1-1; D not resolved. The V end was cut by 0 bases, the J end by 7 bases, with 6 bases between. This CDR3 is built from 11 residues. The germline gives CDR1 GTSNPN, CDR2 SVGIG (reference sequence). For the CDR3, the DNA is TGTGCCTGGAGTGTATTAGGTGAAGCTTTCTTT. Translated, it gives CAWSVLGEAFF.

This rearrangement joins TRBV11-3 to TRBJ2-7; D ambiguous. This CDR3 spans 15 amino acids. With 2 bases removed from V and 0 bases from J, the gap between germline ends came to 11 bases. Germline CDR1 SGHNT, CDR2 YENEEA. The CDR3, as DNA: TGTGCCAGCAGCTTATCAATAGCAGACTCCTACGAGCAGTACTTC. This codes for CASSLSIADSYEQYF.

The V and J genes are TRBV27 and TRBJ2-7; 7 nucleotides line up with TRBD2. Germline-derived CDR1 and CDR2 are MNHEY and SMNVEV (reference sequence). Trimming removed 5 bases from V and 0 bases from J; junction bases left unmatched: 10. This CDR3 has 16 amino acids. CDR3 region: CASSTRGLPSSYEQYF. CDR3 nucleotides: TGTGCCAGCAGTACCCGGGGACTACCGAGCTCCTACGAGCAGTACTTC.

This chain joins TRBV28 and TRBJ2-1, with TRBD1 matching over 8 bases. CDR1 is MDHEN and CDR2 is SYDVKM in the germline V gene. This CDR3 has 16 amino acids. The ends lost 6 bases at V and 10 bases at J; junction bases unmatched: 17. CDR3 sequence (DNA): TGTGCCAGCAGCCCTAGGACAGGGCGGCTTAGGTCCGAGCAGTTCTTC. Protein: CASSPRTGRLRSEQFF.

The V and J genes are TRBV25-1 and TRBJ2-5; either TRBD1 or TRBD2 may fit D (5 bases each). CDR1 and CDR2 (germline): MGHDK, SYGVNS. The CDR3 has 15 amino acids. V dropped 7 bases and J dropped 7 bases, with 22 bases sitting between them. CDR3 protein: CASTGNSGRGGTQYF. CDR3 DNA: TGTGCCAGCACCGGCAACTCGGGGCGTGGGGGGACCCAGTACTTC.

The genes are TRBV10-2 and TRBJ1-5, with a tentative D call TRBD1 (5 bases). V gave up 7 bases and J gave up 4 bases, with 11 bases separating them. The CDR3 totals 13 residues. Germline lookup yields CDR1 WSHSY and CDR2 SAAADI. Here the CDR3 DNA reads TGCGCCAGCACCCCGGGACGGAATCAGCCCCAGCATTTT. Amino acids: CASTPGRNQPQHF.

J is TRBJ2-7 and V is TRBV5-4; TRBD1 agrees at 7 bases. Unmatched junction bases numbered 5, after V lost 5 bases and J lost 0 bases. CDR1 SGHNT and CDR2 YYREEE come from the germline V gene (reference sequence). This CDR3 is 14 amino acids long. The CDR3 DNA follows: TGTGCCAGCAGGGGGGACAGCACCTCCTACGAGCAGTACTTC. As protein: CASRGDSTSYEQYF. Filled out from reference TRBV5-4 and TRBJ2-7, the complete variable domain reads ETGVTQSPTHLIKTRGQQVTLRCSSQSGHNTVSWYQQALGQGPQFIFQYYREEENGRGNFPPRFSGLQFPNYSSELNVNALELDDSALYLCASRGDSTSYEQYFGPGTRLTVT.

The V and J genes are TRBV19 and TRBJ2-3; 8 nucleotides agree with TRBD1. Germline V CDR1 and CDR2: LNHDA, SQIVND (reference sequence). The CDR3 is 14 amino acids. Unmatched junction bases numbered 2, after V lost 5 bases and J lost 1 base. CDR3 nucleotides: TGTGCCAGTAGTCCGGACAGGGGCACAGATACGCAGTATTTT. It yields the protein CASSPDRGTDTQYF.

The chain combines TRBV7-3 with TRBJ2-1; D gene uncertain. The V gene's germline CDR1 is SGHTA and CDR2 FQGTGA. The CDR3 consists of 14 residues. Deletions cut 3 bases from V and 0 bases from J, with 6 bases between. The CDR3 region is CASSFDPSYNEQFF. CDR3 DNA: TGTGCCAGCAGCTTCGACCCCTCCTACAATGAGCAGTTCTTC.

Note on this clone: The sample contains more than one DNA sequence encoding this CDR3. This rearrangement joins TRBV5-1 to TRBJ2-2, with D hard to call. Germline V gene lookup returns CDR1 SGHRS and CDR2 YFSETQ. Trimming shortened V by 4 bases and J by 4 bases, and 2 bases separated the two germline ends. The CDR3 length is 11 residues. The CDR3 is CASSRTGELFF. CDR3 nucleotides: TGCGCCAGCAGCCGCACCGGGGAGCTGTTTTTT.

The V gene is TRBV7-2, the J gene TRBJ2-7; no clear D. V lost 3 bases, J lost 4 bases, and 16 bases lay in between. Germline CDR1 and CDR2: SGHTA and FQGNSA. CDR3 length equals 15 residues. CDR3 loop: CASSFQRAVSYEQYF. DNA of the CDR3: TGTGCCAGCAGCTTCCAGAGAGCAGTCTCTTACGAGCAGTACTTC.

This clone was picked up one time. V gene TRBV28 combines with J gene TRBJ1-2; 8 bases line up with TRBD1. The junction had 26 bases not matched to a gene; V was cut back by 7 bases and J by 4 bases. CDR1 is MDHEN, CDR2 SYDVKM, per germline. This CDR3 is 20 amino acids long. The CDR3: CASISPGKAGQAFGGYGYTF. In DNA form, the CDR3 reads TGTGCCAGCATTTCTCCCGGCAAGGCGGGACAGGCTTTTGGTGGCTATGGCTACACCTTC.